One sample yielded the 20 T cell receptor beta chains listed below, sequenced in a study of control samples from healthy donors and cancer patients (dated by TCRdb to 2020 to 2022). Library prep was done by the immunoSEQ multiplex PCR assay. TCRdb took this table from immuneACCESS and kept in-frame rearrangements with V and J called. Such tables lack part of the clones; where checked against another copy, unresolved V genes explain under half of the gap, and the rest is unexplained. The sample table holds approximately 99,000 clones, of which roughly four fifths were seen once. Around 6.2% of the sample rests with the top ten. Input material: blood. The receptors stem from a young man in good health.

This clone was seen more than once but under ten times. The gene calls are TRBV5-1 and TRBJ1-6; 10 bases are shared with TRBD1. Germline loops: CDR1 SGHRS, CDR2 YFSETQ. The CDR3 covers 15 residues. J lost 9 bases, V lost 4 bases, and 7 bases had no gene match. CDR3 bases: TGCGCCAGCAGCCCGGCCGGGACAGGGGCTTCACCCCTCCACTTT. This sequence encodes CASSPAGTGASPLHF. Drawing the rest from reference TRBV5-1 and TRBJ1-6, the complete variable domain is KAGVTQTPRYLIKTRGQQVTLSCSPISGHRSVSWYQQTPGQGLQFLFEYFSETQRNKGNFPGRFSGRQFSNSRSEMNVSTLELGDSALYLCASSPAGTGASPLHFGNGTRLTVT.

The chain recombines TRBV4-1 with TRBJ2-1; 7 bases match TRBD2. The V gene's germline CDR1 is MGHRA and CDR2 YSYEKL. The CDR3 sequence is 14 residues long. Losses at the gene ends were 0 bases for V and 5 bases for J; bases not matched to a gene: 1. CDR3 sequence reads: CASSQDGGDNEQFF. The CDR3 DNA reads as TGCGCCAGCAGCCAAGATGGGGGGGACAATGAGCAGTTCTTC.

V and J are TRBV5-5 and TRBJ2-6; D unresolved. Germline V lookup: CDR1 SGHKS, CDR2 YYEKEE (reference sequence). The V and J ends lost 6 bases and 2 bases respectively, with 6 bases between them. The CDR3 is 13 residues long. CDR3 loop: CASNRPGANVLTF. The CDR3 bases are TGTGCCAGCAATCGGCCTGGGGCCAACGTCCTGACTTTC. Complete variable domain (other parts from reference TRBV5-5 and TRBJ2-6): DAGVTQSPTHLIKTRGQQVTLRCSPISGHKSVSWYQQVLGQGPQFIFQYYEKEERGRGNFPDRFSARQFPNYSSELNVNALLLGDSALYLCASNRPGANVLTFGAGSRLTVL.

This chain links TRBV19 with TRBJ1-6; D ambiguous. The CDR3 has 14 amino acids. Germline assignment: CDR1 LNHDA and CDR2 SQIVND (reference sequence). Deletions cut 7 bases from V and 6 bases from J, with 13 bases between. CDR3 region: CASMKDTINSPLHF. The CDR3 DNA follows: TGTGCCAGTATGAAGGATACGATTAATTCACCCCTCCACTTT.

This rearrangement joins TRBV6-4 to TRBJ2-2, with 12 bases identical to TRBD1. This CDR3 has 20 residues. Germline V CDR1 and CDR2: MRHNA, SNTAGT. The V gene end was trimmed by 7 bases and the J gene end by 5 bases; junction bases not matched to a gene: 20. This CDR3 reads CASTTVYLSRDRGLTGELFF. The CDR3 nucleotides read TGTGCCAGCACTACGGTTTATTTATCGAGGGACAGGGGGCTTACCGGGGAGCTGTTTTTT.

The chain employs TRBV6-5 and TRBJ2-5, with TRBD2 matching over 12 bases. The CDR3 has 14 residues. Germline values: CDR1 MNHEY, CDR2 SVGAGI. The V gene end was trimmed by 6 bases and the J gene end by 6 bases; junction bases not matched to a gene: 5. The CDR3 loop is CASRRLAGVQTQYF. CDR3 nucleotide sequence: TGTGCCAGCAGACGACTAGCGGGGGTTCAGACCCAGTACTTC.

V is TRBV19 and J is TRBJ2-7; the match to TRBD1 covers 8 bases. Trimming took 10 bases from V and 3 from J; bases not matched to a gene: 20. The CDR3 covers 17 residues. Germline CDR1 reads LNHDA; CDR2 reads SQIVND (reference sequence). The CDR3 spells CATKQGDLTGTYYEQYF. The DNA of the CDR3 is TGTGCCACCAAACAGGGGGATCTCACCGGGACCTACTACGAGCAGTACTTC.

The chain links TRBV5-1 to TRBJ2-2, with 8 bases that match TRBD2. The V gene's germline CDR1 is SGHRS and CDR2 YFSETQ. V trimming: 4 bases; J trimming: 3 bases; junction bases outside the gene matches: 8. This CDR3 contains 16 residues. Here the CDR3 DNA reads TGCGCCAGCAGCCCCGAGCTAGCGGGCTACACCGGGGAGCTGTTTTTT. It translates to CASSPELAGYTGELFF.

The rearrangement joins TRBV10-2 to TRBJ2-3; TRBD2 is a possible D gene (6 bases). This CDR3 spans 14 amino acids. Germline V CDR1 and CDR2: WSHSY, SAAADI. Trimming pared 6 bases from V and 4 bases from J, leaving 14 bases between. In DNA form, the CDR3 reads TGCGCCAGCAGACCAAGACTAGATCCAGATACGCAGTATTTT. Protein sequence: CASRPRLDPDTQYF.

This clone was seen a single time. The chain recombines TRBV28 with TRBJ1-2, with 11 positions matching TRBD1. CDR1 MDHEN and CDR2 SYDVKM come from the germline V gene. Germline trimming cut 6 bases from V and 8 bases from J; bases unmatched to any gene: 8. The length of the CDR3 is 14 residues. The CDR3 DNA follows: TGTGCCAGCAGGGATCCGGGACAGGGGGGCGGCTACACCTTC. Protein sequence: CASRDPGQGGGYTF.

The chain employs TRBV7-9 and TRBJ1-2; 8 nucleotides match TRBD1. Trimming took 1 base from V and 5 from J; bases not matched to a gene: 9. CDR1 is SEHNR and CDR2 is FQNEAQ in the germline V gene (reference sequence). CDR3 length equals 16 residues. For the CDR3, the DNA is TGTGCCAGCAGCTTAGACTCCTCGGACAGGGTTTATGGCTACACCTTC. Its protein is CASSLDSSDRVYGYTF.

V and J are TRBV27 and TRBJ2-6, with TRBD1 identical over 11 bases. The CDR3 contains 18 residues. The germline CDR1 and CDR2 sequences are MNHEY and SMNVEV (reference sequence). The ends lost 5 bases at V and 2 bases at J; junction bases unmatched: 8. The CDR3 nucleotides read TGTGCCAGCAGTATAAGGGGGACAGGGGGAACTGGGGCCAACGTCCTGACTTTC. As protein: CASSIRGTGGTGANVLTF. Looking up the rest from reference TRBV27 and TRBJ2-6 gives the full variable domain: EAQVTQNPRYLITVTGKKLTVTCSQNMNHEYMSWYRQDPGLGLRQIYYSMNVEVTDKGDVPEGYKVSRKEKRNFPLILESPSPNQTSLYFCASSIRGTGGTGANVLTFGAGSRLTVL.

V is TRBV18 and J is TRBJ1-1; 8 bases align to TRBD1. Germline V gene data show CDR1 as KGHSH and CDR2 as LQKENI. The V segment lost 5 bases and the J segment 3 bases; nucleotides outside the gene matches: 2. CDR3 length: 13 amino acids. CDR3 amino acids: CASSSDRDTEAFF. The CDR3 region has the DNA TGTGCCAGCTCATCGGACAGGGACACTGAAGCTTTCTTT.

This rearrangement joins TRBV29-1 to TRBJ1-1; D ambiguous. V lost 2 bases, J lost 6 bases, and 10 bases lay in between. This CDR3 has 12 residues. The germline CDR1 and CDR2 sequences are SQVTM and ANQGSEA. The CDR3 reads CSVERDRAEAFF. The CDR3 coding sequence is TGCAGCGTTGAAAGGGATAGGGCTGAAGCTTTCTTT.

The chain combines TRBV18 with TRBJ1-2; 7 bases align to TRBD1. The junction had 4 bases not matched to a gene; V was cut back by 6 bases and J by 6 bases. From germline, CDR1 is KGHSH and CDR2 LQKENI. The CDR3 covers 12 residues. The CDR3 coding sequence is TGTGCCAGCTCGATTGACAGGGATGGCTACACCTTC. It translates to CASSIDRDGYTF.

The rearrangement links TRBV7-9 to TRBJ1-1; D gene ambiguous. Deletions cut 4 bases from V and 4 bases from J, with 10 bases between. CDR3 size: 13 residues. CDR1 is SEHNR and CDR2 is FQNEAQ in the germline V gene (reference sequence). CDR3 in DNA: TGTGCCAGCAGCTACCGGGAGACCACTGAAGCTTTCTTT. This encodes CASSYRETTEAFF.

The genes are TRBV6-5 and TRBJ2-7, with a possible D match to TRBD2 (6 bases). There are 14 residues in the CDR3. Trimming took off 6 bases at V and 6 bases at J, with 18 bases between the two ends. Per germline, CDR1 MNHEY and CDR2 SVGAGI. The CDR3 DNA reads as TGTGCCAGCAGCCAACTCGAAAGGGGAGGCGAGCAGTACTTC. Protein: CASSQLERGGEQYF.

The chain recombines TRBV19 with TRBJ2-1; maybe TRBD2 (6 bases). Per the germline V gene, CDR1 is LNHDA and CDR2 is SQIVND (reference sequence). The length of the CDR3 is 14 residues. Deletions cut 1 base from V and 6 bases from J, with 10 bases between. The CDR3 region is CASSIVSGSNEQFF. The CDR3 nucleotides are TGTGCCAGTAGTATAGTTAGCGGCAGCAATGAGCAGTTCTTC.

The CDR3 reads CASSQDLSWDSYGYTF. CDR3 DNA sequence: TGCGCCAGCAGCCAAGATCTATCGTGGGACAGCTATGGCTACACCTTC. V and J are TRBV4-1 and TRBJ1-2; 7 nucleotides agree with TRBD1. V trimming: 0 bases; J trimming: 4 bases; junction bases outside the gene matches: 8. The CDR3 sequence is 16 residues long. The germline gives CDR1 MGHRA, CDR2 YSYEKL.

The gene calls are TRBV5-5 and TRBJ1-2, with D possibly matching TRBD1 (5 bases). The CDR3 runs to 19 residues. Trimming took 0 bases from V and 1 from J, leaving 22 bases between them. CDR1 and CDR2 (germline): SGHKS, YYEKEE (reference sequence). DNA for the CDR3: TGTGCCAGCAGCTTGGAGGGCAGGGCGAACCTACATAATAACTATGGCTACACCTTC. It translates to CASSLEGRANLHNNYGYTF.